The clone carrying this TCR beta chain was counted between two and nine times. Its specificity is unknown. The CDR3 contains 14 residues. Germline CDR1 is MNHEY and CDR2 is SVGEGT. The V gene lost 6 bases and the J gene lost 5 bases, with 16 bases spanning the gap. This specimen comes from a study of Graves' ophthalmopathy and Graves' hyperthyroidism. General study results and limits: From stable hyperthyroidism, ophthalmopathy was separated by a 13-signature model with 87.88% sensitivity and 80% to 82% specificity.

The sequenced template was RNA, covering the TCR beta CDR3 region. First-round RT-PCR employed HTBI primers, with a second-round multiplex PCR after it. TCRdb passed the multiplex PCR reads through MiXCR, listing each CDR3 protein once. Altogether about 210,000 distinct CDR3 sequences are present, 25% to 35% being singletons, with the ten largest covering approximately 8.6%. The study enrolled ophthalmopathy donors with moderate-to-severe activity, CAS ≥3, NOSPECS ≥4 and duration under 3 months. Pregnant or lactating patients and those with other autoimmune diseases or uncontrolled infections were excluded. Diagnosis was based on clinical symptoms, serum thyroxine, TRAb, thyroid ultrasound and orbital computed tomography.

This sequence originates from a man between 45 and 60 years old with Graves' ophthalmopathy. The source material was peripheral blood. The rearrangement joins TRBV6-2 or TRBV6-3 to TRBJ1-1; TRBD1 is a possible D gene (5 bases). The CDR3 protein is CASSRRVLGTEAFF. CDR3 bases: TGTGCCAGCAGCCGCAGGGTGTTAGGGACTGAAGCTTTCTTT.